The next 13 T cell receptor beta chains were all read from a single sample in a study of vaccination effects on CD4 cells after COVID-19. Their specific antigens are unknown. Profiling relied on immunoSEQ multiplex PCR, and the TCRdb table lists in-frame clones only, not all of them. The sample includes tens of thousands of clones, roughly 75% seen only once; the top ten take just under 20%. Antigen-specific CD4+ T cells were first expanded with viral peptide pools by the ViraFEST assay and only then sequenced. Between days 10 and 11 of culture, CD4+ T cells were separated out. The vaccine recipients had no prior SARS-CoV-2 infection, with negative nucleocapsid antibodies. Sequencing was performed on CD4+ T cells from PBMCs cultured with HCoV-NL63 spike peptides, taken before COVID-19 vaccination. Every receptor here comes from a human donor who received a COVID-19 vaccine.

The chain carries TRBV11-2 and TRBJ2-3; D uncertain. The CDR3 is 14 amino acids. Per germline, CDR1 SGHAT and CDR2 FQNNGV. Trimming took off 5 bases at V and 5 bases at J, with 14 bases between the two ends. CDR3 DNA sequence: TGTGCCAGCAGCATCGGCACCGCTGGAGATACGCAGTATTTT. Its protein product is CASSIGTAGDTQYF.

The chain uses TRBV30 and TRBJ1-2; 10 bases are shared with TRBD1. Germline trimming cut 2 bases from V and 7 bases from J; bases unmatched to any gene: 7. CDR1 and CDR2 from the germline V gene are GTSNPN and SVGIG (reference sequence). This CDR3 has 14 amino acids. CDR3 loop: CAWSLRDRGGGYTF. The CDR3 DNA reads TGTGCCTGGAGTCTTCGGGACAGGGGTGGTGGCTACACCTTC.

The chain has TRBV6-1 and TRBJ2-4, with TRBD1 matching 8 bases. This CDR3 comprises 16 residues. The junction had 12 bases not matched to a gene; V was cut back by 3 bases and J by 8 bases. From germline, CDR1 is MNHNS and CDR2 SASEGT. In DNA form, the CDR3 reads TGTGCCAGCAGTGACCAACGGGACAGGCTTTTGGACATTCAGTACTTC. Translated, it gives CASSDQRDRLLDIQYF.

V and J are TRBV30 and TRBJ1-2; 7 bases are a match to TRBD1. The CDR3 has 13 amino acids. Germline CDR1 and CDR2: GTSNPN and SVGIG (reference sequence). With 4 bases clipped from V and 1 base from J, the junction kept 3 bases outside the gene matches. The CDR3 sequence: CAWKGQNNYGYTF. The CDR3 DNA sequence: TGTGCCTGGAAGGGACAGAATAACTATGGCTACACCTTC.

The chain has TRBV19 and TRBJ1-2; D unresolved. V was cut by 3 bases and J by 4 bases, with 6 bases left in between. CDR3 size: 12 residues. The germline V gene encodes CDR1 LNHDA and CDR2 SQIVND (reference sequence). The CDR3 here is CASSMTSYGYTF. CDR3 coding DNA: TGTGCCAGTAGTATGACGTCCTATGGCTACACCTTC.

This clone has just a few counts. The chain couples TRBV11-3 to TRBJ2-7, with 9 bases identical to TRBD2. Germline V gives CDR1 SGHNT, CDR2 YENEEA. The J segment lost 6 bases and the V segment lost 5 bases, leaving 5 bases of the junction unmatched. The CDR3 contains 13 residues. In DNA form, the CDR3 reads TGTGCCAGCAGCCTATCACTAGCGGGCGAGCAGTACTTC. It is translated as CASSLSLAGEQYF.

The V gene is TRBV3-1 (or the pseudogene TRBV3-2), the J gene TRBJ2-2; TRBD1 agrees at 7 bases. V trimming: 6 bases; J trimming: 0 bases; junction bases outside the gene matches: 4. Per germline, CDR1 LGHDT and CDR2 YNNKEL (reference sequence). The CDR3 runs to 15 residues. CDR3 region: CASRPTGTNTGELFF. CDR3 bases: TGTGCCAGCAGGCCGACAGGGACGAACACCGGGGAGCTGTTTTTT.

The gene calls are TRBV14 and TRBJ2-1, with 9 nucleotides matching TRBD2. There are 16 residues in the CDR3. CDR1 and CDR2 from the germline V gene are SGHDN and FVKESK. V lost 6 bases and J lost 3; bases outside the gene matches: 9. Written as DNA, the CDR3 is TGTGCCAGCAGGCATTCTAGCGGGGACCTCTACAATGAGCAGTTCTTC. It specifies CASRHSSGDLYNEQFF.

The rearrangement uses TRBV15 and TRBJ2-3; TRBD2 matches at 14 bases. CDR1 and CDR2 from the germline V gene are LNHNV and YYDKDF (reference sequence). CDR3 length equals 16 residues. Unmatched junction bases numbered 5, after V lost 5 bases and J lost 4 bases. For the CDR3, the DNA is TGTGCCACCAGCGTCCGGACTAGCGGGAGGCCAGATACGCAGTATTTT. Translated: CATSVRTSGRPDTQYF.

This chain joins TRBV9 and TRBJ1-4; D might be TRBD1 (5 bases). Germline CDR1 is SGDLS and CDR2 is YYNGEE. Between the trimmed V and J ends, which lost 6 bases and 4 bases, there was a span of 13 bases. CDR3 length equals 14 residues. CDR3 sequence (DNA): TGTGCCAGCACAAAAGACAGTTTTAATGAAAAACTGTTTTTT. Protein product: CASTKDSFNEKLFF.

This sequence joins TRBV24-1 and TRBJ2-5; TRBD1 matches 8 bases. The CDR3 loop spans 17 amino acids. Trimming at V came to 2 bases and at J to 4 bases, leaving 11 bases not matched to a gene. Germline V gene sequence: CDR1 KGHDR, CDR2 SFDVKD. CDR3 amino acids: CATSDSIFRQGLETQYF. The CDR3 bases are TGTGCCACCAGTGATTCCATCTTCCGACAGGGGCTAGAGACCCAGTACTTC.

This clone has a single count. This chain connects TRBV6-5 to TRBJ1-4, with D tentatively TRBD1 (5 bases). With 4 bases removed from V and 8 bases from J, the gap between germline ends came to 11 bases. CDR3 size: 13 residues. Germline assignment: CDR1 MNHEY and CDR2 SVGAGI. The CDR3 nucleotides are TGTGCCAGCAGTTGGGGCAGAAGGGAAAAACTGTTTTTT. It translates to CASSWGRREKLFF.

This clone appeared once. The chain employs TRBV2 and TRBJ2-1; no clear D. Germline V gene lookup returns CDR1 SNHLY and CDR2 FYNNEI. Trimming pared 7 bases from V and 3 bases from J, leaving 10 bases between. CDR3 length: 13 residues. The CDR3 sequence: CASTLEVYNEQFF. For the CDR3, the DNA is TGTGCCAGCACCCTAGAAGTCTACAATGAGCAGTTCTTC. The full variable domain, with the rest looked up from reference TRBV2 and TRBJ2-1, is EPEVTQTPSHQVTQMGQEVILRCVPISNHLYFYWYRQILGQKVEFLVSFYNNEISEKSEIFDDQFSVERPDGSNFTLKIRSTKLEDSAMYFCASTLEVYNEQFFGPGTRLTVL.